This TCR beta chain originates from a study of Ad26.COV2.S vaccination and SARS-CoV-2 variants. Whole-study context: Donor allocation was to the COV1001 Ad26.COV2.S trial arm. The authors gave Ad26.COV2.S intramuscularly, either once or twice 56 days apart.

Treatment defined: around 19 received Ad26.COV2.S at low or high dose, single or two shots; about 5 received placebo; per-sample allocation not given. Day 63 after the first injection of vaccine or placebo was the sampling time. About this clone itself: Its antigen remains unknown.

Here immunoSEQ multiplex PCR was the method, and the copy in TCRdb shows in-frame clones only, minus some. The sample includes 350,000 to 600,000 clones, about 89% of them seen just once. Study-wide results and limits: The placebo group had lower spike-specific TCR breadth than the vaccine recipients did.

The input for sequencing was peripheral blood, taken in a trial of Ad26.COV2.S vaccine versus placebo. This TCR came from a person aged 18 to 59 who received the Ad26.COV2.S COVID-19 vaccine or a placebo.

CDR3 nucleotides: TGCGCCAGCTCCCGGGGGATGAACACTGAAGCTTTCTTT. It is translated as CASSRGMNTEAFF. The V gene is TRBV5-1, the J gene TRBJ1-1, with D tentatively TRBD1 (5 bases). The CDR3 is 13 residues long. Trimming stripped 7 bases from V and 0 bases from J, with 10 bases between. CDR1 is SGHRS and CDR2 is YFSETQ in the germline V gene.